The 29 T cell receptor beta chains listed next were all sequenced from one sample in a study of T cell repertoires in cytomegalovirus infection. No antigens are known for them. TCRdb reprocessed the reads with MiXCR, giving one entry per CDR3 protein. The sample consists of approximately 990,000 distinct CDR3 sequences, roughly 30% of them appearing once. Sequenced material: cultured CD8+ T cells from PBMCs, taken from culture after CMV antigen stimulation. These receptors all come from a human donor in good health (CMV status not recorded). Some clones in this sample may be carry-over from other donors' samples.

This clonotype has at least ten counts. The chain joins TRBV7-2 to TRBJ1-1, with a tentative D call TRBD1 (5 bases). Germline V lookup: CDR1 SGHTA, CDR2 FQGNSA. The ends were cut back, 3 bases at V and 0 bases at J, with 11 bases in the middle. This CDR3 has 15 amino acids. CDR3 DNA sequence: TGTGCCAGCAGCTTTTATACAGGCATGAACACTGAAGCTTTCTTT. It encodes CASSFYTGMNTEAFF.

This clonotype has more than one count but fewer than ten. This chain uses TRBV12-3 or TRBV12-4 with TRBJ2-4; D unresolved. Trimming took 2 bases from V and 0 from J, leaving 11 bases between them. The CDR3 spans 16 residues. The CDR3 here is CASSLPRHLAKNIQYF. Here the CDR3 DNA reads TGTGCCAGCAGTTTACCCCGGCACCTAGCCAAAAACATTCAGTACTTC.

The chain links TRBV27 to TRBJ2-4; a weak D match, TRBD2 (5 bases). CDR1 is MNHEY, CDR2 SMNVEV, per germline (reference sequence). Trimming shortened V by 5 bases and J by 9 bases, and 14 bases separated the two germline ends. The CDR3 has 13 residues. In DNA form, the CDR3 reads TGTGCCAGCAGTCCCTCGAGGGTCGGCATTCAGTACTTC. Its protein is CASSPSRVGIQYF.

The sample holds a few counts of this clonotype. V and J are TRBV3-1 and TRBJ1-1; the D is unclear. CDR1 LGHDT and CDR2 YNNKEL come from the germline V gene (reference sequence). Trimming cost V 0 bases and J 4 bases, with 15 bases left between them. The CDR3 totals 16 residues. CDR3 sequence reads: CASSQETPPTATEAFF. CDR3 DNA sequence: TGTGCCAGCAGCCAAGAGACACCCCCGACGGCCACTGAAGCTTTCTTT.

The J gene is TRBJ1-1, the V gene TRBV19; D gene uncertain. The CDR3 contains 12 residues. V was cut by 3 bases and J by 4 bases, with 6 bases left in between. The germline CDR1 and CDR2 sequences are LNHDA and SQIVND (reference sequence). The CDR3 is CASSIWRTEAFF. As DNA, the CDR3 is TGTGCCAGTAGTATCTGGCGCACTGAAGCTTTCTTT.

V gene TRBV19 combines with J gene TRBJ2-7, with D perhaps matching TRBD1 (6 bases). The CDR3 loop spans 15 amino acids. Trimming stripped 6 bases from V and 4 bases from J, with 19 bases between. Germline CDR1 is LNHDA and CDR2 is SQIVND (reference sequence). CDR3 sequence (DNA): TGTGCCAGTAGCGCCGCCGGCCCAGGGGATTACGAGCAGTACGTC. Amino acids: CASSAAGPGDYEQYV.

J is TRBJ1-6 and V is TRBV7-3; 8 bases align to TRBD1. After removal of 1 base from V and 7 bases from J, the junction contained 9 bases not matched to a gene. The germline V gene has CDR1 SGHTA and CDR2 FQGTGA. This CDR3 contains 17 residues. DNA for the CDR3: TGTGCCAGCAGCTTAAACTCAAGGGGACAGGAGAATTCACCCCTCCACTTT. It translates to CASSLNSRGQENSPLHF.

The sample holds many counts of this clonotype. V usage is TRBV12-3 or TRBV12-4 and J usage is TRBJ2-2; unclear D gene. The CDR3 has 14 residues. V lost 1 base, J lost 4 bases, and 7 bases lay in between. The CDR3 region is CASSLDGPTGELFF. In DNA form, the CDR3 reads TGTGCCAGCAGTTTAGACGGCCCCACCGGGGAGCTGTTTTTT.

In regard to this clonotype: The junction shows a germline mismatch at one end, possibly a read error. V and J are TRBV7-7 and TRBJ2-1; 7 bases fit TRBD2. The length of the CDR3 is 14 residues. CDR1 SSHAT and CDR2 FNYEAQ come from the germline V gene (reference sequence). The CDR3 bases are TGTGCTAGCAGCTTGGGGGGGTTTGATAATGAGCAGTTCTTC. Translated, it gives CASSLGGFDNEQFF. The complete variable domain, with remaining parts taken from reference TRBV7-7 and TRBJ2-1, reads GAGVSQSPRYKVTKRGQDVTLRCDPISSHATLYWYQQALGQGPEFLTYFNYEAQPDKSGLPSDRFSAERPEGSISTLTIQRTEQRDSAMYRCASSLGGFDNEQFFGPGTRLTVL.

The chain couples TRBV19 to TRBJ1-5, with a possible D match to TRBD1 (5 bases). Trimming removed 7 bases from V and 6 bases from J, with 13 bases in between. CDR3 length: 13 residues. CDR1 LNHDA and CDR2 SQIVND come from the germline V gene (reference sequence). CDR3 nucleotide sequence: TGTGCCAGTAAGGAGGGGAGGGGTCAGCCCCAGCATTTT. It yields the protein CASKEGRGQPQHF.

The table lists this clonotype with a few counts. V and J are TRBV5-1 and TRBJ1-6; no firm D call. The germline V and J ends were trimmed by 3 bases and 4 bases, with 8 bases remaining between them. Per germline, CDR1 SGHRS and CDR2 YFSETQ. CDR3 length equals 14 residues. The CDR3 DNA reads as TGCGCCAGCAGCTCTAGGATTTATAATTCACCCCTCCACTTT. As protein: CASSSRIYNSPLHF. The complete variable domain, with remaining parts taken from reference TRBV5-1 and TRBJ1-6, reads KAGVTQTPRYLIKTRGQQVTLSCSPISGHRSVSWYQQTPGQGLQFLFEYFSETQRNKGNFPGRFSGRQFSNSRSEMNVSTLELGDSALYLCASSSRIYNSPLHFGNGTRLTVT.

This clonotype was counted at least ten times. The genes are TRBV7-8 and TRBJ2-1; D ambiguous. The germline V gene encodes CDR1 SGHVS and CDR2 FQNEAQ. CDR3 length: 17 residues. Trimming stripped 0 bases from V and 8 bases from J, with 20 bases between. CDR3 in amino acids: CASSLAQRLSKYDEQFF. CDR3 DNA: TGTGCCAGCAGCTTAGCTCAGCGTTTATCAAAATATGATGAGCAGTTCTTC.

This clonotype was seen ten or more times. The gene calls are TRBV7-2 and TRBJ2-1; 7 nucleotides align to TRBD2. CDR3 length: 16 amino acids. J was trimmed by 2 bases and V by 1 base; bases with no gene match: 5. Germline values: CDR1 SGHTA, CDR2 FQGNSA. The CDR3 region is CASSLEPAGTYNEQFF. CDR3 coding DNA: TGTGCCAGCAGCTTAGAGCCAGCGGGGACCTACAATGAGCAGTTCTTC.

Written as DNA, the CDR3 is TGTGCCAGCAGCCCCACAGGGTTATCTCAGCCCCAGCATTTT. Translating gives CASSPTGLSQPQHF. V gene TRBV7-8 combines with J gene TRBJ1-5; a weak D match, TRBD1 (6 bases). CDR3 size: 14 residues. V was pared by 5 bases and J by 6 bases, with 14 bases between. The germline V gene encodes CDR1 SGHVS and CDR2 FQNEAQ.

The J gene is TRBJ2-7, the V gene TRBV7-9, with D unresolved. Per the germline V gene, CDR1 is SEHNR and CDR2 is FQNEAQ (reference sequence). V shed 5 bases and J shed 0 bases, with 8 bases lying between them. This CDR3 region has 13 residues. This CDR3 is CASSKSNSYEQYF. Here the CDR3 DNA reads TGTGCCAGCAGCAAATCTAACTCCTACGAGCAGTACTTC.

The genes are TRBV5-4 and TRBJ1-1; D perhaps matches TRBD1 (5 bases). V was shortened by 3 bases and J by 1 base, with 13 bases between the two germline ends. CDR3 length equals 15 residues. Germline CDR1 is SGHNT and CDR2 is YYREEE (reference sequence). The CDR3 region is CASSSPGTENTEAFF. The CDR3 nucleotides are TGTGCCAGCAGCTCCCCGGGGACGGAGAACACTGAAGCTTTCTTT.

The V call is TRBV7-6, the J call TRBJ1-1; D perhaps matches TRBD1 (5 bases). V was shortened by 4 bases and J by 3 bases, with 27 bases between the two germline ends. Per the germline V gene, CDR1 is SGHVS and CDR2 is FNYEAQ. The CDR3 spans 19 residues. The CDR3 sequence is CASSSKITRGRRIYTEAFF. Written as DNA, the CDR3 is TGTGCCAGCAGCTCAAAGATTACTAGGGGCCGGAGAATTTACACTGAAGCTTTCTTT. Full variable domain (remainder filled in from reference TRBV7-6 and TRBJ1-1): GAGVSQSPRYKVTKRGQDVALRCDPISGHVSLYWYRQALGQGPEFLTYFNYEAQQDKSGLPNDRFSAERPEGSISTLTIQRTEQRDSAMYRCASSSKITRGRRIYTEAFFGQGTRLTVV.

The CDR3 loop reads CASATSGTGGPGSYEQYF. CDR3 coding DNA: TGTGCTAGTGCCACATCGGGGACAGGGGGTCCGGGTTCGTACGAGCAGTACTTC. V usage is TRBV12-5 and J usage is TRBJ2-7, with 11 bases that match TRBD1. Germline V gene sequence: CDR1 LGHNT, CDR2 FRNRAP. The CDR3 runs to 18 residues. Trimming took 7 bases from V and 4 from J; bases not matched to a gene: 18.

This clonotype was recorded at least ten times. The genes are TRBV4-1 and TRBJ2-1; 15 nucleotides line up with TRBD2. V trimming: 3 bases; J trimming: 0 bases; junction bases outside the gene matches: 12. Germline-derived CDR1 and CDR2 are MGHRA and YSYEKL. This CDR3 has 21 residues. CDR3 loop: CASSHVPGLAGGASSYNEQFF. CDR3 coding DNA: TGCGCCAGCAGCCATGTCCCGGGACTAGCGGGGGGCGCCAGCTCCTACAATGAGCAGTTCTTC.

The table lists this clonotype with many counts. The rearrangement joins TRBV7-2 to TRBJ1-2; 12 positions match TRBD1. V lost 1 base and J lost 7; bases outside the gene matches: 10. Per the germline V gene, CDR1 is SGHTA and CDR2 is FQGNSA. This CDR3 has 17 residues. DNA of the CDR3: TGTGCCAGCAGCTTAGTTATCTCGGGACAGGGGGCTTTTGGCTACACCTTC. This translates into CASSLVISGQGAFGYTF. Looking up the rest from reference TRBV7-2 and TRBJ1-2 gives the full variable domain: GAGVSQSPSNKVTEKGKDVELRCDPISGHTALYWYRQSLGQGLEFLIYFQGNSAPDKSGLPSDRFSAERTGGSVSTLTIQRTQQEDSAVYLCASSLVISGQGAFGYTFGSGTRLTVV.

The chain joins TRBV7-6 to TRBJ1-4; D call uncertain. The CDR3 has 19 residues. V was clipped by 3 bases and J by 4 bases, with 24 bases between them. Germline CDR1 and CDR2: SGHVS and FNYEAQ. The CDR3 sequence: CASSLTASGLGTRNEKLFF. The CDR3 coding sequence is TGTGCCAGCAGCTTGACCGCTTCAGGCCTCGGAACTCGTAATGAAAAACTGTTTTTT.

In its sample, this clonotype was seen many times. V is TRBV7-8 and J is TRBJ2-2; D uncertain. CDR3 length: 14 amino acids. Germline V gene data show CDR1 as SGHVS and CDR2 as FQNEAQ. Trimming left V 6 bases short and J 3 bases short, with 11 bases between. CDR3: CASSYVADTGELFF. CDR3 bases: TGTGCCAGCAGTTATGTAGCCGACACCGGGGAGCTGTTTTTT.

In this sample, this clonotype turned up a few times. The V and J genes are TRBV29-1 and TRBJ1-2, with D unclear. Germline lookup yields CDR1 SQVTM and CDR2 ANQGSEA. CDR3 length: 10 amino acids. The germline V and J ends were trimmed by 4 bases and 4 bases, with 4 bases remaining between them. The chain's CDR3 is CSVVLYGYTF. The CDR3 coding sequence is TGCAGCGTTGTGCTCTATGGCTACACCTTC.

The chain carries TRBV10-3 and TRBJ2-3, with a tentative D call TRBD2 (5 bases). This CDR3 spans 13 amino acids. V lost 6 bases to trimming and J lost 4 bases, with 11 bases between them. The germline CDR1 and CDR2 sequences are ENHRY and SYGVKD. The CDR3, as DNA: TGTGCCATCAGGGACTCAGATGCAGATACGCAGTATTTT. It specifies CAIRDSDADTQYF.

This clonotype was seen ten or more times. The genes are TRBV12-3 or TRBV12-4 and TRBJ1-5; TRBD1 matches 8 bases. This CDR3 is built from 13 residues. V was clipped by 5 bases and J by 6 bases; unmatched bases: 3. Here the CDR3 reads CASSQGASQPQHF. CDR3 DNA sequence: TGTGCCAGCAGTCAGGGGGCTAGTCAGCCCCAGCATTTT.

V usage is TRBV7-6 and J usage is TRBJ1-1, with unresolved D. The ends were cut back, 5 bases at V and 5 bases at J, with 9 bases in the middle. Germline-derived CDR1 and CDR2 are SGHVS and FNYEAQ. CDR3 length: 12 amino acids. CDR3 in DNA: TGTGCCAGCAGCCAGAGAATGACTGAAGCTTTCTTT. Its protein product is CASSQRMTEAFF. Variable domain in full (rest from reference TRBV7-6 and TRBJ1-1): GAGVSQSPRYKVTKRGQDVALRCDPISGHVSLYWYRQALGQGPEFLTYFNYEAQQDKSGLPNDRFSAERPEGSISTLTIQRTEQRDSAMYRCASSQRMTEAFFGQGTRLTVV.

The chain links TRBV7-9 to TRBJ1-6; D possibly corresponds to TRBD1 (6 bases). The CDR3 runs to 14 residues. V lost 4 bases and J lost 3, with 7 bases in between. Germline V lookup: CDR1 SEHNR, CDR2 FQNEAQ (reference sequence). Here the CDR3 DNA reads TGTGCCAGCAGCTGGGGACACTATAATTCACCCCTCCACTTT. Amino acids: CASSWGHYNSPLHF.

This clonotype turned up a few times. This chain connects TRBV18 to TRBJ1-4; D remains unclear. This CDR3 has 14 amino acids. V lost 6 bases, J lost 7 bases, and 15 bases lay in between. Germline V gives CDR1 KGHSH, CDR2 LQKENI. For the CDR3, the DNA is TGTGCCAGCTCCCCCCGCTCCTTAAGTGAAAAACTGTTTTTT. As protein: CASSPRSLSEKLFF.

This clonotype came up a few times. The chain has TRBV7-9 and TRBJ1-2; D not certain. V lost 4 bases to trimming and J lost 8 bases, with 8 bases between them. Germline CDR1 reads SEHNR; CDR2 reads FQNEAQ (reference sequence). CDR3 length: 11 amino acids. DNA of the CDR3: TGTGCCAGCAGCTCCCAATACGGCTACACCTTC. Translation gives CASSSQYGYTF.